The source of this T cell receptor (beta chain) is a study of blood T cell repertoires in COVID-19. Overall study context: PBMCs, B-cell-depleted T cells, or T cells provided the cDNA or gDNA that made up the material.

Original handling: Amplified reference gene primers provided the basis for estimating nucleated cell counts. TCRdb's copy holds only in-frame clones and misses some; the assay was immunoSEQ multiplex PCR. D and trimming were read from the DNA, whereas the V and J calls and clone size are those reported in that table. The sample holds a few hundred thousand clones, about 90% seen once. The source of this sequence is a woman aged 50 to 60 who had recovered from COVID-19. Sequenced sample: peripheral blood.

CDR3 coding DNA: TGTGCCAGCAGCTTAGTGCTTAGTAGCGGGAAGGTGACAGATACGCAGTATTTT. Amino acids: CASSLVLSSGKVTDTQYF. V is TRBV11-2 and J is TRBJ2-3; TRBD2 agrees at 8 bases. Germline V CDR1 and CDR2: SGHAT, FQNNGV. V lost 1 base to trimming and J lost 3 bases; unmatched junction nucleotides: 12. The CDR3 sequence is 18 residues long. The complete variable domain, with remaining parts taken from reference TRBV11-2 and TRBJ2-3, reads EAGVAQSPRYKIIEKRQSVAFWCNPISGHATLYWYQQILGQGPKLLIQFQNNGVVDDSQLPKDRFSAERLKGVDSTLKIQPAKLEDSAVYLCASSLVLSSGKVTDTQYFGPGTRLTVL.